These T cell receptor beta chains were read from a single sample in a study of OX40 agonist ivuxolimab in advanced cancers. Repertoires were generated with immunoSEQ multiplex PCR, while TCRdb's copy carries only in-frame clones and drops some. The sample yields roughly 28,000 clones, approximately 84% seen once. The specimen was CD4+ or CD8+ T cells sorted from blood, collected in a trial of the OX40 agonist ivuxolimab. The source is an adult with an advanced solid tumor such as melanoma, head and neck, liver or kidney cancer. CDR3s include the opening cysteine and the closing phenylalanine or tryptophan. The D gene is left open where the match is weak. Size values are once, few and many counts, or a class for expanded clones, and some rows have none.

D: -
V: TRBV7-3
J: TRBJ2-2
size: -
DNA: TGTGCCAGCAGCTTAACCGGTGCAGGGCGTTATAGTCCATGGGCGAACACCGGGGAGCTGTTTTTT
CDR3: CASSLTGAGRYSPWANTGELFF

D: TRBD2
V: TRBV7-9
J: TRBJ2-1
size: -
DNA: TGTGCCAGCACCCCCAGGGTAGCGGGCCTGAATGAGCAGTTCTTC
CDR3: CASTPRVAGLNEQFF

D: TRBD1
V: TRBV19
J: TRBJ2-5
size: once
DNA: TGTGCCAGTAGTGCTCAGGGGGAAGAGACCCAGTACTTC
CDR3: CASSAQGEETQYF

D: TRBD1
V: TRBV19
J: TRBJ2-5
size: -
DNA: TGTGCCAGTAGTCAACACAGGGGCGGCGAGACCCAGTACTTC
CDR3: CASSQHRGGETQYF

D: -
V: TRBV9
J: TRBJ2-6
size: -
DNA: TGTGCCAGCAGCGTGTGGACAGAGAACTCTGGGGCCAACGTCCTGACTTTC
CDR3: CASSVWTENSGANVLTF

D: TRBD2
V: TRBV5-1
J: TRBJ2-3
size: few
DNA: TGCGCCAGCAGCCCAAGGACTAGCGGCATTACAGATACGCAGTATTTT
CDR3: CASSPRTSGITDTQYF

D: TRBD2
V: TRBV7-8
J: TRBJ2-2
size: -
DNA: TGTGCCAGCAGCTTAGCGGGACTAGCGGGAGGCCCAAGGGGGGAGCTGTTTTTT
CDR3: CASSLAGLAGGPRGELFF

D: TRBD1
V: TRBV4-3
J: TRBJ2-1
size: -
DNA: TGCGCCAGCAGCCAAGAGGGGACAGGGAGCTACAATGAGCAGTTCTTC
CDR3: CASSQEGTGSYNEQFF

D: -
V: TRBV4-2
J: TRBJ2-5
size: -
DNA: TGTGCCAGCAGCCAAGAAGGAGGGATGGAGACCCAGTACTTC
CDR3: CASSQEGGMETQYF

D: -
V: TRBV28
J: TRBJ2-7
size: -
DNA: TGTGCCAGCAGTTCCCCAGAGCGGGCCGAGCAGTACTTC
CDR3: CASSSPERAEQYF

D: TRBD2
V: TRBV7-9
J: TRBJ2-3
size: once
DNA: TGTGCCAGCAGCCGAGGACTAGCGGGCGCTAGCACAGATACGCAGTATTTT
CDR3: CASSRGLAGASTDTQYF

D: TRBD2
V: TRBV28
J: TRBJ2-7
size: -
DNA: TGTGCCAGCACCCTACTAGCGGGATCCTCCTACGAGCAGTACTTC
CDR3: CASTLLAGSSYEQYF

D: -
V: TRBV10-3
J: TRBJ2-7
size: -
DNA: TGTGCCATCAGTGAGATGGGCCTCCCCGAGCAGTACTTC
CDR3: CAISEMGLPEQYF

D: TRBD1
V: TRBV4-1
J: TRBJ1-1
size: -
DNA: TGCGCCAGCAGCCACGGACAGGGGATGAACACTGAAGCTTTCTTT
CDR3: CASSHGQGMNTEAFF

D: -
V: TRBV9
J: TRBJ2-5
size: -
DNA: TGTGCCAGCAGCGTAGAAAGCACAGGTCTAGAGACCCAGTACTTC
CDR3: CASSVESTGLETQYF

D: TRBD2
V: TRBV29-1
J: TRBJ2-1
size: -
DNA: TGCAGCGTTCCGTCTTCGCTCCTAAGCGGGGCCCACGAGCAGTTCTTC
CDR3: CSVPSSLLSGAHEQFF

D: -
V: TRBV4-2
J: TRBJ2-7
size: -
DNA: TGTGCCAGCAGCACACGGGGCCCTTCCTACGAGCAGTACTTC
CDR3: CASSTRGPSYEQYF

D: -
V: TRBV4-3
J: TRBJ2-1
size: -
DNA: TGCGCCAGCAGCCAAGTCACAGGGAACAATGAGCAGTTCTTC
CDR3: CASSQVTGNNEQFF

D: -
V: TRBV7-9
J: TRBJ1-5
size: -
DNA: TGTGCCAGCAGCTTAGGGGGTCTGGACAGAACTGGGGGAAATCAGCCCCAGCATTTT
CDR3: CASSLGGLDRTGGNQPQHF

D: TRBD2
V: TRBV25-1
J: TRBJ2-1
size: -
DNA: TGTGCCAGCACCGGACTAGTAAATGAGCAGTTCTTC
CDR3: CASTGLVNEQFF

D: -
V: TRBV29-1
J: TRBJ2-1
size: -
DNA: TGCAGCGTTGAGTCCCCCAGCGGTTCGTACAATGAGCAGTTCTTC
CDR3: CSVESPSGSYNEQFF

D: TRBD2
V: TRBV28
J: TRBJ2-7
size: -
DNA: TGTGCCAGCAGTTCCCCGCCTCGGGGAGGGTACGAGCAGTACTTC
CDR3: CASSSPPRGGYEQYF

D: -
V: TRBV28
J: TRBJ2-7
size: -
DNA: TGTGCCAGCAGTTTACCCGGGGCCTACGAGCAGTACTTC
CDR3: CASSLPGAYEQYF

D: -
V: TRBV27
J: TRBJ1-2
size: -
DNA: TGTGCCAGCAGTTTATCCCCGCCGGCAGGGGATTATGGCTACACCTTC
CDR3: CASSLSPPAGDYGYTF

D: -
V: TRBV2
J: TRBJ2-7
size: -
DNA: TGTGCCAGCAGTGAAGCCGGGTGGGAATACTACGAGCAGTACTTC
CDR3: CASSEAGWEYYEQYF

D: -
V: TRBV27
J: TRBJ2-7
size: -
DNA: TGTGCCAGCAGTTTGGTCGACAGCCTCTACGAGCAGTACTTC
CDR3: CASSLVDSLYEQYF

D: -
V: TRBV10-3
J: TRBJ1-6
size: few
DNA: TGTGCCATCAGTGAGTCCACGAACTATAATTCACCCCTCCACTTT
CDR3: CAISESTNYNSPLHF

D: -
V: TRBV5-4
J: TRBJ2-5
size: -
DNA: TGTGCCAGCAGCTCCCTAGCGGACAGGTACCAAGAGACCCAGTACTTC
CDR3: CASSSLADRYQETQYF

D: TRBD2
V: TRBV5-1
J: TRBJ2-3
size: -
DNA: TGCGCCAGCAGCTATCGGACTAGCGGGATCACAGATACGCAGTATTTT
CDR3: CASSYRTSGITDTQYF

D: TRBD1
V: TRBV6-6
J: TRBJ2-1
size: -
DNA: TGTGCCAGCAGTTACAGGGACAGGGGGCAGGATGAGCAGTTCTTC
CDR3: CASSYRDRGQDEQFF

D: -
V: TRBV18
J: TRBJ2-7
size: -
DNA: TGTGCCAGCTCCCAGACTAGTATCCACGAGCAGTACTTC
CDR3: CASSQTSIHEQYF

D: -
V: TRBV5-1
J: TRBJ2-7
size: -
DNA: TGCGCCAGCAGCTTGGTCTGGGGTCCGGATTACGAGCAGTACTTC
CDR3: CASSLVWGPDYEQYF

D: TRBD2
V: TRBV7-9
J: TRBJ2-7
size: -
DNA: TGTGCCAGCAGCTTAGTAGCGGGAGATGGCTACGAGCAGTACTTC
CDR3: CASSLVAGDGYEQYF

D: -
V: TRBV4-1
J: TRBJ1-1
size: medium-sized
DNA: TGCGCCAGCAGCCAAGGTAGGAACACTGAAGCTTTCTTT
CDR3: CASSQGRNTEAFF

D: TRBD2
V: TRBV11-2
J: TRBJ2-5
size: -
DNA: TGTGCCAGCAGCTCTATACTAGCGGGAGTCACGGAGACCCAGTACTTC
CDR3: CASSSILAGVTETQYF

D: -
V: TRBV7-7
J: TRBJ1-2
size: -
DNA: TGTGCCAGCCGTAATCGGGCCTATGGCTACACCTTC
CDR3: CASRNRAYGYTF

D: -
V: TRBV11-2
J: TRBJ2-7
size: -
DNA: TGTGCCAGCAGCTTTGGCAGAGAGCAGTACTTC
CDR3: CASSFGREQYF

D: TRBD2
V: TRBV13
J: TRBJ2-1
size: -
DNA: TGTGCCAGCAGCTTTACACTAGCGGGATTGAATGAGCAGTTCTTC
CDR3: CASSFTLAGLNEQFF

D: TRBD1
V: TRBV11-2
J: TRBJ2-5
size: -
DNA: TGTGCCAGCAGCCCGGGACAGGGGACCCTCCAAGAGACCCAGTACTTC
CDR3: CASSPGQGTLQETQYF